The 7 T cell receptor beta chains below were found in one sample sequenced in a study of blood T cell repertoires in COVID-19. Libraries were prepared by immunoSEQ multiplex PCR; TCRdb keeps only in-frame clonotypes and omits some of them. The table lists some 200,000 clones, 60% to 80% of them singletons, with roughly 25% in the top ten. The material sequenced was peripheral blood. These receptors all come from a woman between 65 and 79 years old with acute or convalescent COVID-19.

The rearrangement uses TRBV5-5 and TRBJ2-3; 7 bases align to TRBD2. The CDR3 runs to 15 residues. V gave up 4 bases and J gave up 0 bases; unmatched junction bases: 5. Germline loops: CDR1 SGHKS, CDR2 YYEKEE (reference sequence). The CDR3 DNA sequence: TGTGCCAGCAGCAATAGCGGGCCCAGCACAGATACGCAGTATTTT. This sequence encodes CASSNSGPSTDTQYF.

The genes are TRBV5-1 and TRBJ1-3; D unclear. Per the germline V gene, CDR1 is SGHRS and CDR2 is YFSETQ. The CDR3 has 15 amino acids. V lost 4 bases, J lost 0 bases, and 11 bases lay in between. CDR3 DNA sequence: TGCGCCAGCAGCCTGAGGCCCGGCTCTGGAAACACCATATATTTT. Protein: CASSLRPGSGNTIYF.

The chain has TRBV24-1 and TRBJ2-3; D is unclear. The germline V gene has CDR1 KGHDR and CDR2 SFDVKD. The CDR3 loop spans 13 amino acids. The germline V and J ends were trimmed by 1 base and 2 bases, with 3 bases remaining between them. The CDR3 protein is CATSDFNTDTQYF. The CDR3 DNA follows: TGTGCCACCAGTGATTTCAACACAGATACGCAGTATTTT.

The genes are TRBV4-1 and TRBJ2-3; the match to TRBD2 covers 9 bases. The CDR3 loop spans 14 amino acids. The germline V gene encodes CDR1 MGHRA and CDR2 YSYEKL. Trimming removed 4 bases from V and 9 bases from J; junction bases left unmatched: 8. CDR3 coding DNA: TGCGCCAGCAGCCGGGTAGCGGGAGTAGACACGCAGTATTTT. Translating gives CASSRVAGVDTQYF.

The CDR3 nucleotides read TGTGCCAGCAGCCCTCCCTCCTTGGAGCAGTACTTC. Residues: CASSPPSLEQYF. The chain recombines TRBV7-2 with TRBJ2-7; D is undetermined. The CDR3 consists of 12 residues. V lost 5 bases, J lost 7 bases, and 12 bases lay in between. Germline CDR1 reads SGHTA; CDR2 reads FQGNSA.

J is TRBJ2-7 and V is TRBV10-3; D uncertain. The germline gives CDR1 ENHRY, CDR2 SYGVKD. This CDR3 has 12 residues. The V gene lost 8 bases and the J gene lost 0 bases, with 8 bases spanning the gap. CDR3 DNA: TGTGCCATCGGGCATGGCTCCTACGAGCAGTACTTC. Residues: CAIGHGSYEQYF.

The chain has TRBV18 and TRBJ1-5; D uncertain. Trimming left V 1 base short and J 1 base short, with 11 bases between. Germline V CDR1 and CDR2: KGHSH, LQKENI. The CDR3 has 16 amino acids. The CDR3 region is CASSPQVEGSNQPQHF. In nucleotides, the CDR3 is TGTGCCAGCTCACCACAAGTTGAGGGCAGCAATCAGCCCCAGCATTTT.